The 26 T cell receptor beta chains listed next were all sequenced from one sample in a study of blood T cell repertoires in COVID-19. Using immunoSEQ multiplex PCR, the repertoire was profiled, and TCRdb retains in-frame clones only, with some absent. Altogether roughly 63,000 clones are present, 75% to 90% being singletons, with the ten largest covering 2.5% to 3%. The sequenced sample was peripheral blood. These receptors were taken from a man aged 50 or older with acute or convalescent COVID-19.

The chain is built from TRBV5-1 and TRBJ2-7; TRBD2 agrees at 14 bases. CDR1 is SGHRS and CDR2 is YFSETQ in the germline V gene. This CDR3 is 15 amino acids long. Germline trimming cut 4 bases from V and 6 bases from J; bases unmatched to any gene: 6. This chain's CDR3 is CASSPGLAGDSEQYF. The CDR3 DNA sequence: TGCGCCAGCAGCCCGGGACTAGCGGGAGATTCCGAGCAGTACTTC.

The chain carries TRBV30 and TRBJ1-6; D is ambiguous. Trimming shortened V by 0 bases and J by 7 bases, and 10 bases separated the two germline ends. Looked up from germline, CDR1 is GTSNPN and CDR2 is SVGIG (reference sequence). The CDR3 is made up of 14 amino acids. In DNA form, the CDR3 reads TGTGCCTGGAGTGTTGTCCAGGAAAATTCACCCCTCCACTTT. This translates into CAWSVVQENSPLHF.

The CDR3 DNA reads TGTGCCAGCAGTGACGGGGGGAACTATGGCTACACCTTC. Amino acids: CASSDGGNYGYTF. V is TRBV25-1 and J is TRBJ1-2; D perhaps matches TRBD1 (5 bases). Germline-derived CDR1 and CDR2 are MGHDK and SYGVNS. Trimming removed 3 bases at V and 2 bases at J, with 7 bases between. CDR3 length: 13 amino acids.

The gene calls are TRBV18 and TRBJ2-3; the match to TRBD2 covers 15 bases. Losses at the gene ends were 6 bases for V and 6 bases for J; bases not matched to a gene: 7. CDR1 and CDR2 (germline): KGHSH, LQKENI. CDR3 size: 16 residues. The CDR3 sequence: CASSEGLAGGSDTQYF. CDR3 nucleotides: TGTGCCAGCTCGGAGGGACTAGCGGGAGGATCGGATACGCAGTATTTT.

The rearrangement uses TRBV7-2 and TRBJ1-1, with TRBD1 as a possible D gene (5 bases). The CDR3 is 13 amino acids. Germline lookup yields CDR1 SGHTA and CDR2 FQGNSA. Trimming stripped 7 bases from V and 0 bases from J, with 9 bases between. CDR3 in amino acids: CASTRGVNTEAFF. In DNA form, the CDR3 reads TGTGCCAGCACCCGGGGGGTGAACACTGAAGCTTTCTTT.

The chain joins TRBV3-1 (or the pseudogene TRBV3-2) to TRBJ1-4; 7 bases match TRBD1. V trimming: 6 bases; J trimming: 8 bases; junction bases outside the gene matches: 9. The CDR3 has 14 residues. Germline-derived CDR1 and CDR2 are LGHDT and YNNKEL (reference sequence). The CDR3 coding sequence is TGTGCCAGCAGGGGAAGACAGGGAACAGAAAAACTGTTTTTT. This sequence encodes CASRGRQGTEKLFF.

In DNA form, the CDR3 reads TGTGCCACCAGTGTGGACAGGGGGGGAACTAGCGGGAGCGAAGGGTCCTACGAGCAGTACGTC. Its translation: CATSVDRGGTSGSEGSYEQYV. This sequence joins TRBV24-1 and TRBJ2-7; tentatively, D is TRBD2 (11 bases). Germline V gene data show CDR1 as KGHDR and CDR2 as SFDVKD. Trimming took off 5 bases at V and 1 base at J, with 32 bases between the two ends. This CDR3 has 21 amino acids.

The gene calls are TRBV6-2 or TRBV6-3 and TRBJ1-2; 9 bases are shared with TRBD1. V lost 5 bases, J lost 4 bases, and 5 bases stayed unmatched. Germline assignment: CDR1 MNHEY and CDR2 SVGEGT. This CDR3 is built from 14 residues. The CDR3 reads CASSPGQGPYGYTF. The CDR3 DNA is TGTGCCAGCAGTCCGGGACAGGGACCCTATGGCTACACCTTC.

This clone appeared once. J is TRBJ1-2 and V is TRBV11-3, with unresolved D. The V end lost 5 bases, the J end lost 6 bases, and 10 bases lay between the germline ends. The CDR3 covers 12 residues. Germline V gene sequence: CDR1 SGHNT, CDR2 YENEEA. Here the CDR3 DNA reads TGTGCCAGCAGCCCTAGTGAAAATGGCTACACCTTC. Amino acids: CASSPSENGYTF.

The CDR3 here is CASSLGALNEQFF. In DNA, the CDR3 is TGTGCCAGCAGCTTAGGAGCTTTGAATGAGCAGTTCTTC. V gene TRBV7-9 combines with J gene TRBJ2-1; unclear D gene. The length of the CDR3 is 13 residues. Germline CDR1 SEHNR, CDR2 FQNEAQ (reference sequence). Trimming shortened V by 1 base and J by 7 bases, and 8 bases separated the two germline ends.

This chain connects TRBV18 to TRBJ2-5, with D possibly being TRBD2 (5 bases). There are 14 residues in the CDR3. Germline CDR1 and CDR2: KGHSH and LQKENI. V was cut by 6 bases and J by 5 bases, with 16 bases left in between. CDR3 coding DNA: TGTGCCAGCTCGGACCAAATCTCGGGGGAGACCCAGTACTTC. It codes for CASSDQISGETQYF. The variable domain in full, with the rest retrieved from reference TRBV18 and TRBJ2-5, is NAGVMQNPRHLVRRRGQEARLRCSPMKGHSHVYWYRQLPEEGLKFMVYLQKENIIDESGMPKERFSAEFPKEGPSILRIQQVVRGDSAAYFCASSDQISGETQYFGPGTRLLVL.

The V call is TRBV2, the J call TRBJ2-5; 11 bases align to TRBD2. The CDR3 covers 15 residues. Trimming removed 3 bases from V and 7 bases from J; junction bases left unmatched: 7. Looked up from germline, CDR1 is SNHLY and CDR2 is FYNNEI. The CDR3 bases are TGTGCCAGCAGTGAGGGACTAGCGGATGTAGGGACCCAGTACTTC. Its translation is CASSEGLADVGTQYF.

This chain links TRBV11-2 with TRBJ2-2; 13 bases map to TRBD2. There are 15 residues in the CDR3. The V segment lost 8 bases and the J segment 3 bases; nucleotides outside the gene matches: 3. Per germline, CDR1 SGHAT and CDR2 FQNNGV. The CDR3 protein is CASGLAGVYTGELFF. CDR3 DNA sequence: TGTGCCAGCGGACTAGCGGGAGTGTACACCGGGGAGCTGTTTTTT. The entire variable domain, with the rest obtained from reference TRBV11-2 and TRBJ2-2, is as follows: EAGVAQSPRYKIIEKRQSVAFWCNPISGHATLYWYQQILGQGPKLLIQFQNNGVVDDSQLPKDRFSAERLKGVDSTLKIQPAKLEDSAVYLCASGLAGVYTGELFFGEGSRLTVL.

The chain uses TRBV28 and TRBJ1-5; perhaps TRBD1 as D (6 bases). Trimming pared 5 bases from V and 7 bases from J, leaving 15 bases between. CDR1 is MDHEN, CDR2 SYDVKM, per germline. There are 14 residues in the CDR3. The CDR3 nucleotides read TGTGCCAGCAGTCCCCAGGGGATCTGGCAGCCCCAGCATTTT. Protein product: CASSPQGIWQPQHF.

The chain couples TRBV7-9 to TRBJ2-2; D is possibly TRBD1 (6 bases). Germline V gene lookup returns CDR1 SEHNR and CDR2 FQNEAQ (reference sequence). V lost 6 bases and J lost 7, with 9 bases in between. This CDR3 has 12 residues. CDR3 coding DNA: TGTGCCAGCAGTCGAGGGGGCGGGGAGCTGTTTTTT. Its protein is CASSRGGGELFF.

In its sample, this clone was seen once. The chain links TRBV7-2 to TRBJ1-5; perhaps TRBD1 as D (6 bases). Germline assignment: CDR1 SGHTA and CDR2 FQGNSA. The CDR3 runs to 14 residues. With 5 bases removed from V and 5 bases from J, the gap between germline ends came to 13 bases. For the CDR3, the DNA is TGTGCCAGCAGCCCAGGCGGGGGGCATCAGCCCCAGCATTTT. Amino acid sequence: CASSPGGGHQPQHF.

The genes are TRBV3-1 (or the pseudogene TRBV3-2) and TRBJ2-2; 12 nucleotides agree with TRBD2. The CDR3 runs 17 residues. Losses at the gene ends were 7 bases for V and 7 bases for J; bases not matched to a gene: 13. Germline loops: CDR1 LGHDT, CDR2 YNNKEL (reference sequence). The CDR3 here is CASTNGASGRAGGELFF. DNA for the CDR3: TGTGCCAGCACCAACGGGGCTAGCGGGAGGGCCGGCGGGGAGCTGTTTTTT.

The chain carries TRBV7-3 and TRBJ2-2, with D possibly TRBD1 on 5 matching bases. Germline V CDR1 and CDR2: SGHTA, FQGTGA. The CDR3 loop spans 15 amino acids. V dropped 2 bases and J dropped 2 bases, with 9 bases sitting between them. The CDR3 region has the DNA TGTGCCAGCAGCTTACAGGGTCCAAACACCGGGGAGCTGTTTTTT. Its protein product is CASSLQGPNTGELFF.

The chain links TRBV4-2 to TRBJ2-4, with D possibly being TRBD2 (5 bases). The V and J ends lost 1 base and 9 bases respectively, with 19 bases between them. The CDR3 consists of 16 residues. The V gene's germline CDR1 is LGHNA and CDR2 YNFKEQ. The CDR3 DNA sequence: TGTGCCAGCAGCCAAGGGAAAGGGAGCCAAAAAGTCATTCAGTACTTC. Translating gives CASSQGKGSQKVIQYF.

The chain couples TRBV24-1 to TRBJ1-3; tentative D call: TRBD1 (5 bases). Deletions cut 5 bases from V and 2 bases from J, with 18 bases between. This CDR3 is 17 amino acids long. Germline V gene lookup returns CDR1 KGHDR and CDR2 SFDVKD. The CDR3 protein is CATSGSRGRVPGNTIYF. The DNA for the CDR3 is TGTGCCACCAGTGGTAGCCGGGGGAGGGTCCCTGGAAACACCATATATTTT.

The V call is TRBV11-3, the J call TRBJ2-3, with a possible D match to TRBD2 (6 bases). The germline CDR1 and CDR2 sequences are SGHNT and YENEEA. The CDR3 length is 14 residues. Trimming left V 5 bases short and J 8 bases short, with 17 bases between. DNA of the CDR3: TGTGCCAGCAGCCCAGACACTAGCATCGGTACGCAGTATTTT. It translates to CASSPDTSIGTQYF.

In its sample, this clone was seen a few times. The chain uses TRBV7-8 and TRBJ1-2; the D gene is possibly TRBD1 (5 bases). Germline CDR1 reads SGHVS; CDR2 reads FQNEAQ. V was trimmed by 1 base and J by 9 bases, leaving 6 bases between them. This CDR3 is built from 11 residues. The CDR3 region is CASSLGQSYTF. CDR3 nucleotide sequence: TGTGCCAGCAGCTTAGGACAGAGCTACACCTTC.

This chain joins TRBV7-6 and TRBJ2-5; D not certain. V lost 1 base and J lost 3, with 12 bases in between. This CDR3 is built from 15 residues. CDR1 and CDR2 (germline): SGHVS, FNYEAQ. The CDR3 DNA reads TGTGCCAGCAGCTTAGGAATTTTTCCGGAAGAGACCCAGTACTTC. Its protein product is CASSLGIFPEETQYF.

This rearrangement joins TRBV7-2 to TRBJ2-2, with TRBD2 matching over 10 bases. CDR1 is SGHTA, CDR2 FQGNSA, per germline. Unmatched junction bases numbered 7, after V lost 1 base and J lost 2 bases. CDR3 length equals 18 residues. The CDR3 sequence: CASSLDTTSGTNTGELFF. The CDR3 DNA is TGTGCCAGCAGCTTAGATACCACTAGCGGGACAAACACCGGGGAGCTGTTTTTT.

The V call is TRBV6-1, the J call TRBJ1-4; the match to TRBD1 covers 8 bases. In germline, CDR1 is MNHNS, CDR2 SASEGT. The V gene end was trimmed by 3 bases and the J gene end by 5 bases; junction bases not matched to a gene: 5. This CDR3 has 15 residues. As DNA, the CDR3 is TGTGCCAGCAGTGACAGGACAGGGCAGAATGAAAAACTGTTTTTT. This gives the protein CASSDRTGQNEKLFF.

This clone was detected once. This chain uses TRBV18 with TRBJ2-1; 10 bases line up with TRBD2. Per the germline V gene, CDR1 is KGHSH and CDR2 is LQKENI. This CDR3 region has 15 residues. The J segment lost 5 bases and the V segment lost 6 bases, leaving 7 bases of the junction unmatched. DNA of the CDR3: TGTGCCAGCTCCCGAACTAGCGGGACCGACAATGAGCAGTTCTTC. Translated: CASSRTSGTDNEQFF.